The 30 T cell receptor beta chains below come from one sample, sequenced in a study of metastatic and nonmetastatic thyroid tumors (dated by TCRdb to the early 2020s). Receptors were amplified or captured by PCR. Sequencing was performed on an Illumina HiSeq 4000. The public sequencing data were trimmed at Q25 with fastp and processed into clonotypes with MiXCR by TCRdb, which kept only in-frame beta chains. Present in this sample are some 5,100 clones, roughly 34% of which were seen just once. The biggest ten clones account for 35% of the sample. None of the patients had been given any treatment before thyroid surgery. The sample taken for sequencing was adjacent normal tissue. The receptors come from a female donor with papillary thyroid cancer or a benign thyroid nodule (not recorded which). Some clones in this sample may be carry-over from other donors' samples.

This clone was observed a single time. The chain carries TRBV10-1 and TRBJ2-1, with a possible D match to TRBD1 (5 bases). V was clipped by 8 bases and J by 4 bases, with 12 bases between them. The germline V gene encodes CDR1 WNHNN and CDR2 SYGVQD (reference sequence). This CDR3 region has 13 residues. CDR3 loop: CASSETEYNEQFF. CDR3 coding DNA: TGCGCCAGCTCTGAGACAGAATACAATGAGCAGTTCTTC.

Here the CDR3 reads CASSLDRFSNEQFF. Written as DNA, the CDR3 is TGCGCCAGCAGCTTGGACAGGTTTTCCAATGAGCAGTTCTTC. The chain employs TRBV5-1 and TRBJ2-1; a weak D match, TRBD1 (5 bases). V was clipped by 0 bases and J by 6 bases, with 10 bases between them. The CDR3 sequence is 14 residues long. Germline V gives CDR1 SGHRS, CDR2 YFSETQ. The variable domain in full, with the rest retrieved from reference TRBV5-1 and TRBJ2-1, is KAGVTQTPRYLIKTRGQQVTLSCSPISGHRSVSWYQQTPGQGLQFLFEYFSETQRNKGNFPGRFSGRQFSNSRSEMNVSTLELGDSALYLCASSLDRFSNEQFFGPGTRLTVL.

This clone was seen more than once but under ten times. The genes are TRBV12-3 or TRBV12-4 and TRBJ2-1; D gene unclear. The CDR3 has 11 residues. Trimming shortened V by 3 bases and J by 8 bases, and 5 bases separated the two germline ends. The CDR3 reads CASSFFDEQFF. The CDR3, as DNA: TGTGCCAGCAGTTTTTTCGATGAGCAGTTCTTC.

This clone was observed a handful of times. This sequence joins TRBV12-3 or TRBV12-4 and TRBJ1-1, with 9 bases identical to TRBD1. The CDR3 is made up of 17 amino acids. V gave up 5 bases and J gave up 5 bases; unmatched junction bases: 15. The CDR3 DNA reads as TGTGCCAGCAGTCCTACAGGGGGCGCGGTCAGTGGTACTGAAGCTTTCTTT. It translates to CASSPTGGAVSGTEAFF.

CDR3 in amino acids: CASSPSTPALGNSPLHF. In DNA form, the CDR3 reads TGTGCCAGCAGCCCCTCCACCCCGGCGCTCGGAAATTCACCCCTCCACTTT. The chain links TRBV3-1 to TRBJ1-6; D is uncertain. Germline V gene data show CDR1 as LGHDT and CDR2 as YNNKEL (reference sequence). The germline V and J ends were trimmed by 4 bases and 7 bases, with 20 bases remaining between them. The CDR3 is 17 residues long.

This clone was detected only once. This chain joins TRBV24-1 and TRBJ1-1, with a weak D call TRBD1 (6 bases). This CDR3 spans 19 amino acids. Trimming pared 0 bases from V and 3 bases from J, leaving 22 bases between. Germline V gives CDR1 KGHDR, CDR2 SFDVKD. CDR3: CATSDLGSGGPIEYTEAFF. The DNA for the CDR3 is TGTGCCACCAGTGATTTGGGATCGGGGGGCCCAATTGAGTACACTGAAGCTTTCTTT.

This clone turned up a few times. The rearrangement uses TRBV29-1 and TRBJ2-1; a possible D gene is TRBD2 (6 bases). Trimming pared 6 bases from V and 6 bases from J, leaving 15 bases between. Germline CDR1 reads SQVTM; CDR2 reads ANQGSEA. This CDR3 is built from 13 residues. The CDR3: CSVSRGWPNEQFF. CDR3 in DNA: TGCAGCGTGTCGCGGGGATGGCCCAATGAGCAGTTCTTC.

This clone was counted between two and nine times. The J gene is TRBJ2-7, the V gene TRBV12-3 or TRBV12-4; 8 bases match TRBD2. This CDR3 spans 14 amino acids. Unmatched junction bases numbered 8, after V lost 6 bases and J lost 4 bases. The CDR3 nucleotides read TGTGCCAGCAGGATAACTAGCGGAGTTTACGAGCAGTACTTC. This sequence encodes CASRITSGVYEQYF.

This clone was observed a few times. J is TRBJ1-1 and V is TRBV9, with D maybe TRBD1 (6 bases). The CDR3 extends over 16 amino acids. The V gene's germline CDR1 is SGDLS and CDR2 YYNGEE. With 4 bases removed from V and 4 bases from J, the gap between germline ends came to 20 bases. CDR3 protein: CASSPQSGVEGTEAFF. The DNA of the CDR3 is TGTGCCAGCAGCCCACAATCAGGGGTGGAGGGCACTGAAGCTTTCTTT.

This clone was detected only a few times. One junction end disagrees with the germline gene, perhaps due to a read error. The CDR3 coding sequence is TGTGCCAGCAGCTCGCGGGAAAATCAGACCCAGCATTTT. It translates to CASSSRENQTQHF. The V gene is TRBV5-5, the J gene TRBJ1-5; D is unclear. This CDR3 is built from 13 residues. Per the germline V gene, CDR1 is SGHKS and CDR2 is YYEKEE (reference sequence). The full variable domain, completed using reference TRBV5-5 and TRBJ1-5, is DAGVTQSPTHLIKTRGQQVTLRCSPISGHKSVSWYQQVLGQGPQFIFQYYEKEERGRGNFPDRFSARQFPNYSSELNVNALLLGDSALYLCASSSRENQTQHFGDGTRLSIL.

The J gene is TRBJ2-2, the V gene TRBV5-1, with 7 bases matching TRBD2. The CDR3 consists of 16 residues. The V segment lost 2 bases and the J segment 3 bases; nucleotides outside the gene matches: 7. The germline V gene encodes CDR1 SGHRS and CDR2 YFSETQ. CDR3 sequence (DNA): TGCGCCAGCAGCTTACTGGCGGCGGGAGACACCGGGGAGCTGTTTTTT. Encoded protein: CASSLLAAGDTGELFF.

The V call is TRBV6-9, the J call TRBJ1-3, with 7 bases that match TRBD1. V was clipped by 0 bases and J by 4 bases; unmatched bases: 6. This CDR3 has 16 residues. The germline CDR1 and CDR2 sequences are MNHGY and SVAAGI. This chain's CDR3 is CASSYSLQGVGNTIYF. Written as DNA, the CDR3 is TGTGCCAGCAGTTATTCCCTCCAGGGGGTGGGAAACACCATATATTTT.

This clone was found a few times. This sequence joins TRBV28 and TRBJ1-1; D unresolved. This CDR3 has 12 residues. Germline values: CDR1 MDHEN, CDR2 SYDVKM. V shed 7 bases and J shed 1 base, with 7 bases lying between them. This chain's CDR3 is CASTQTNTEAFF. The CDR3 bases are TGTGCCAGCACTCAAACGAACACTGAAGCTTTCTTT.

V usage is TRBV6-1 and J usage is TRBJ2-1; D gene unclear. This CDR3 is 13 amino acids long. Trimming removed 11 bases at V and 8 bases at J, with 19 bases between. Germline-derived CDR1 and CDR2 are MNHNS and SASEGT. This CDR3 is CAAADTSGHEQFF. CDR3 nucleotide sequence: TGTGCCGCAGCTGATACAAGTGGCCATGAGCAGTTCTTC.

The V call is TRBV30, the J call TRBJ1-2; the match to TRBD1 covers 7 bases. The CDR3 contains 13 residues. V lost 7 bases to trimming and J lost 4 bases; unmatched junction nucleotides: 9. CDR1 is GTSNPN, CDR2 SVGIG, per germline (reference sequence). The CDR3 region is CASSRQGGYGYTF. The CDR3 nucleotides read TGTGCCTCGAGCCGACAGGGTGGCTATGGCTACACCTTC.

This clone was counted once. The chain carries TRBV5-5 and TRBJ2-2, with TRBD1 as a possible D gene (6 bases). CDR3 length: 14 residues. Germline assignment: CDR1 SGHKS and CDR2 YYEKEE (reference sequence). V lost 3 bases and J 4 bases, leaving 10 bases between the germline ends. The CDR3 bases are TGTGCCAGCAGCTCGGACAGAATCACCGGGGAGCTGTTTTTT. As protein: CASSSDRITGELFF.

The rearrangement joins TRBV30 to TRBJ1-2; D call uncertain. V dropped 3 bases and J dropped 8 bases, with 7 bases sitting between them. The CDR3 is 10 residues long. Germline lookup yields CDR1 GTSNPN and CDR2 SVGIG (reference sequence). CDR3: CAWRSVGYTF. Written as DNA, the CDR3 is TGTGCCTGGAGGTCGGTGGGCTACACCTTC.

The chain has TRBV11-2 and TRBJ2-1, with D possibly being TRBD2 (6 bases). V lost 5 bases and J 8 bases, leaving 19 bases between the germline ends. Germline CDR1 is SGHAT and CDR2 is FQNNGV. This CDR3 region has 15 residues. The CDR3: CASSPAGTPRYEQFF. For the CDR3, the DNA is TGTGCCAGCAGCCCGGCGGGGACCCCTCGCTATGAGCAGTTCTTC.

This clone occurred once. The chain recombines TRBV2 with TRBJ1-1; 8 bases align to TRBD1. Germline V gene lookup returns CDR1 SNHLY and CDR2 FYNNEI. This CDR3 spans 19 amino acids. With V trimmed by 8 bases and J by 0 bases, 20 bases remained unmatched. CDR3 sequence reads: CASDRSRFRTGRMNTEAFF. Written as DNA, the CDR3 is TGTGCCAGCGATAGAAGCAGATTCAGGACAGGGCGAATGAACACTGAAGCTTTCTTT.

The chain has TRBV6-6 and TRBJ2-7, with unresolved D. From germline, CDR1 is MNHNY and CDR2 SVGAGI (reference sequence). This CDR3 has 12 residues. The V end was cut by 3 bases, the J end by 6 bases, with 9 bases between. CDR3 nucleotide sequence: TGTGCCAGCAGTTATTCCCCGACCGAGCAGTACTTC. This codes for CASSYSPTEQYF.

Note on this clone: One junction end does not reproduce the germline sequence, and a read error may be involved. The V call is TRBV6-1, the J call TRBJ2-1; 7 positions agree with TRBD1. The length of the CDR3 is 14 residues. CDR1 is MNHNS, CDR2 SASEGT, per germline. DNA for the CDR3: TGTGCCAGCACTGAAACAGGGGAAAGACGTGAGCAGTTCTTC. Protein product: CASTETGERREQFF.

This chain links TRBV3-1 with TRBJ1-6; D remains unclear. V was pared by 2 bases and J by 2 bases, with 7 bases between. Germline CDR1 and CDR2: LGHDT and YNNKEL (reference sequence). This CDR3 has 15 amino acids. This CDR3 is CASSQIGTYNSPLHF. In nucleotides, the CDR3 is TGTGCCAGCAGCCAAATCGGAACCTATAATTCACCCCTCCACTTT.

The J gene is TRBJ2-1, the V gene TRBV20-1; TRBD2 agrees at 8 bases. J lost 5 bases, V lost 6 bases, and 9 bases had no gene match. CDR3 length: 14 residues. The germline gives CDR1 DFQATT, CDR2 SNEGSKA (reference sequence). The CDR3 sequence: CSALLAGPHNEQFF. CDR3 sequence (DNA): TGCAGTGCGCTCCTAGCGGGTCCCCACAATGAGCAGTTCTTC.

In this sample, this clone is medium-sized. J is TRBJ2-3 and V is TRBV12-3 or TRBV12-4, with 9 bases matching TRBD2. V was clipped by 11 bases and J by 0 bases; unmatched bases: 3. The CDR3 has 13 residues. The CDR3 sequence is CASSGDSTDTQYF. DNA for the CDR3: TGTGCCTCTAGCGGGGATAGCACAGATACGCAGTATTTT.

This clone turned up a few times. The chain employs TRBV6-1 and TRBJ1-1; TRBD1 is a possible D gene (6 bases). The CDR3 sequence is 14 residues long. Trimming pared 9 bases from V and 3 bases from J, leaving 17 bases between. The germline gives CDR1 MNHNS, CDR2 SASEGT. CDR3 region: CARPLKQGHTEAFF. The CDR3 DNA follows: TGTGCCAGGCCTCTAAAACAGGGACACACTGAAGCTTTCTTT.

The gene calls are TRBV11-2 and TRBJ2-6; unclear D gene. Germline loops: CDR1 SGHAT, CDR2 FQNNGV. The CDR3 sequence is 15 residues long. Trimming left V 5 bases short and J 0 bases short, with 8 bases between. The CDR3 protein is CASSESLSGANVLTF. Written as DNA, the CDR3 is TGTGCCAGCAGCGAAAGCCTCTCTGGGGCCAACGTCCTGACTTTC.

The chain carries TRBV4-2 and TRBJ2-1, with TRBD1 matching 7 bases. Germline V gives CDR1 LGHNA, CDR2 YNFKEQ. The CDR3 loop spans 15 amino acids. V was clipped by 0 bases and J by 5 bases; unmatched bases: 4. The CDR3 nucleotides read TGTGCCAGCAGCCAAGATGGACAGGTCCACAATGAGCAGTTCTTC. It encodes CASSQDGQVHNEQFF.

This clone was seen a handful of times. Germline is not matched at one junction end, which may reflect a read error. The chain combines TRBV28 with TRBJ1-1; D may be TRBD1 (5 bases). This CDR3 region has 13 residues. Germline CDR1 MDHEN, CDR2 SYDVKM. CDR3 region: CAISSPQVTESFF. In DNA form, the CDR3 reads TGTGCCATCAGTTCCCCACAGGTCACTGAATCGTTCTTT.

This clone was counted many times. The chain couples TRBV5-4 to TRBJ2-3; 8 nucleotides agree with TRBD2. V trimming: 2 bases; J trimming: 2 bases; junction bases outside the gene matches: 7. Germline lookup yields CDR1 SGHNT and CDR2 YYREEE (reference sequence). CDR3 length: 16 amino acids. The DNA for the CDR3 is TGTGCCAGCAGCTTCGGGGGGGCGAGTCTCACAGATACGCAGTATTTT. Translating gives CASSFGGASLTDTQYF. The complete variable domain, with remaining parts taken from reference TRBV5-4 and TRBJ2-3, reads ETGVTQSPTHLIKTRGQQVTLRCSSQSGHNTVSWYQQALGQGPQFIFQYYREEENGRGNFPPRFSGLQFPNYSSELNVNALELDDSALYLCASSFGGASLTDTQYFGPGTRLTVL.

The chain carries TRBV9 and TRBJ2-1; no clear D. The CDR3 runs 13 residues. V gave up 4 bases and J gave up 9 bases, with 14 bases separating them. Germline CDR1 and CDR2: SGDLS and YYNGEE. CDR3 amino acids: CASSLGDGTEQFF. The CDR3, as DNA: TGTGCCAGCAGCCTCGGCGATGGCACTGAGCAGTTCTTC.